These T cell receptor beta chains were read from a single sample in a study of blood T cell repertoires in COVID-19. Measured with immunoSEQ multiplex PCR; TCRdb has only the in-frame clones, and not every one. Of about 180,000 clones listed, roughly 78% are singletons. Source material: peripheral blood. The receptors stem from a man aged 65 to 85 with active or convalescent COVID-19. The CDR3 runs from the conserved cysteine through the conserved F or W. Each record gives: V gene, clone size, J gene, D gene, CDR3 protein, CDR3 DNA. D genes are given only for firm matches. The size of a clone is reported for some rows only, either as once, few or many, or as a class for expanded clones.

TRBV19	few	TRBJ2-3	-	CASSIVSRPSTDTQYF	TGTGCCAGTAGTATAGTCAGCAGGCCTAGCACAGATACGCAGTATTTT
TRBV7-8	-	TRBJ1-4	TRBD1	CASSLAGTGDGEKLFF	TGTGCCAGCAGCTTAGCCGGGACAGGGGATGGGGAAAAACTGTTTTTT
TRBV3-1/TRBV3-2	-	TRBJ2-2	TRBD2	CASSPLLAGSGGELFF	TGTGCCAGCAGCCCCCTGCTAGCGGGATCCGGCGGGGAGCTGTTTTTT
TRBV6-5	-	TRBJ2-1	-	CASSPKHGVGNEQFF	TGTGCCAGCAGCCCAAAGCACGGGGTGGGTAATGAGCAGTTCTTC
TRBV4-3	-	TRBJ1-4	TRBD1	CASSLQLRQGNEKLFF	TGCGCCAGCAGCCTACAGCTCCGACAGGGGAATGAAAAACTGTTTTTT
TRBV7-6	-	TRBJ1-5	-	CASSQGYYQPQHF	TGTGCCAGCAGTCAGGGCTACTATCAGCCCCAGCATTTT
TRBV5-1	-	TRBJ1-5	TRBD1	CASSDGGTGGNQPQHF	TGCGCCAGCAGCGATGGGGGCACAGGGGGCAATCAGCCCCAGCATTTT
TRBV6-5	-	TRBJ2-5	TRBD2	CASRPSGGWETQYF	TGTGCCAGCAGGCCTAGCGGGGGGTGGGAGACCCAGTACTTC
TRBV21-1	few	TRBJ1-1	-	CASSKGRDRSNTEAFF	TGTGCCAGCAGCAAAGGGAGAGACCGATCGAACACTGAAGCTTTCTTT
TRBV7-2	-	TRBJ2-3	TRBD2	CASTRSGRLLITDTQYF	TGTGCCAGCACCCGTAGCGGGCGGCTCCTAATCACAGATACGCAGTATTTT
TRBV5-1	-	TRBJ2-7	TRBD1	CASSLMQGVTYEQYF	TGCGCCAGCAGCTTGATGCAGGGGGTAACCTACGAGCAGTACTTC
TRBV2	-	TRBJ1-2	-	CASSEEAAWANYGYTF	TGTGCCAGCAGTGAAGAGGCAGCGTGGGCTAACTATGGCTACACCTTC
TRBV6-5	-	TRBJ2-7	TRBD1	CASRRQGSWDEQYF	TGTGCCAGCAGGAGACAGGGGAGTTGGGACGAGCAGTACTTC
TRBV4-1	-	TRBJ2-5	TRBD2	CASSQVPSGRMAETQYF	TGCGCCAGCAGCCAGGTGCCTAGCGGGAGAATGGCGGAGACCCAGTACTTC
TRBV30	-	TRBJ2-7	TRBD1	CAWSRDRAAYEQYF	TGTGCCTGGAGCCGGGACAGGGCGGCCTACGAGCAGTACTTC
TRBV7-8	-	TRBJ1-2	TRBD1	CASSPDRGTNYGYTF	TGTGCCAGCAGCCCCGACAGGGGGACAAACTATGGCTACACCTTC
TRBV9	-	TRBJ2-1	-	CASSGGGGAIAYNEQFF	TGTGCCAGCAGCGGAGGGGGCGGGGCCATAGCCTACAATGAGCAGTTCTTC
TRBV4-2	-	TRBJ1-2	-	CASSQTRGADYGYTF	TGTGCCAGCAGCCAGACCCGCGGCGCTGACTATGGCTACACCTTC
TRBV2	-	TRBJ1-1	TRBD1	CASSEARQGATEAFF	TGTGCCAGCAGTGAAGCTAGGCAGGGGGCCACTGAAGCTTTCTTT
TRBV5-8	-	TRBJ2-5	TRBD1	CASSLTRDRQETQYF	TGTGCCAGCAGCTTGACCCGGGACAGACAAGAGACCCAGTACTTC
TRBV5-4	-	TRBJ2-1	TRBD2	CASSLWGEGRNEQFF	TGTGCCAGCAGCTTGTGGGGGGAGGGCCGGAATGAGCAGTTCTTC
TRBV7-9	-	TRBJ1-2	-	CASTTHGARNSYGYTF	TGTGCCAGCACCACACATGGGGCCAGAAATAGCTATGGCTACACCTTC
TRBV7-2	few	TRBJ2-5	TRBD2	CASSLGLAGETQYF	TGTGCCAGCAGCTTGGGACTAGCGGGAGAGACCCAGTACTTC
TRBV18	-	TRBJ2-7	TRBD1	CASSPPGGTGWSDEQYF	TGTGCCAGCTCACCTCCAGGGGGGACAGGGTGGAGCGACGAGCAGTACTTC
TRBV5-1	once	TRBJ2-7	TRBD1	CASSLTGTGVDEQYF	TGCGCCAGCAGCCTGACCGGGACAGGGGTCGACGAGCAGTACTTC
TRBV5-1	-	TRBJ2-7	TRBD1	CASRSGTGGSYEQYF	TGCGCCAGCAGGTCCGGGACAGGGGGCTCCTACGAGCAGTACTTC
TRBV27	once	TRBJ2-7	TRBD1	CASSLRSGQVSYEQYF	TGTGCCAGCAGTTTACGCTCCGGACAGGTTTCCTACGAGCAGTACTTC
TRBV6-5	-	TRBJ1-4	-	CASSYLNEKLFF	TGTGCCAGCAGTTACCTTAATGAAAAACTGTTTTTT
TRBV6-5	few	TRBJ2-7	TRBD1	CASSYGTGGNEQYF	TGTGCCAGCAGTTACGGGACAGGGGGCAACGAGCAGTACTTC
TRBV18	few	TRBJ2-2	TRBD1	CATQDRANTGELFF	TGTGCCACCCAGGACAGGGCGAACACCGGGGAGCTGTTTTTT
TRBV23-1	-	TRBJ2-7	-	CASSQFRNDSSYEQYF	TGCGCCAGCAGTCAATTCCGCAATGACAGTTCCTACGAGCAGTACTTC
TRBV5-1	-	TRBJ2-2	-	CASSLGHLTGELFF	TGCGCCAGCAGCCTAGGACATTTAACCGGGGAGCTGTTTTTT
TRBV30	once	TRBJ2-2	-	CAWTRTGELFF	TGTGCCTGGACCAGGACCGGGGAGCTGTTTTTT
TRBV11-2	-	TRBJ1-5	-	CASSGMTGDQPQHF	TGTGCCAGCAGCGGAATGACAGGCGATCAGCCCCAGCATTTT
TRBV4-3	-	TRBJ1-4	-	CASSQDGQATNEKLFF	TGCGCCAGCAGCCAAGATGGCCAGGCAACTAATGAAAAACTGTTTTTT